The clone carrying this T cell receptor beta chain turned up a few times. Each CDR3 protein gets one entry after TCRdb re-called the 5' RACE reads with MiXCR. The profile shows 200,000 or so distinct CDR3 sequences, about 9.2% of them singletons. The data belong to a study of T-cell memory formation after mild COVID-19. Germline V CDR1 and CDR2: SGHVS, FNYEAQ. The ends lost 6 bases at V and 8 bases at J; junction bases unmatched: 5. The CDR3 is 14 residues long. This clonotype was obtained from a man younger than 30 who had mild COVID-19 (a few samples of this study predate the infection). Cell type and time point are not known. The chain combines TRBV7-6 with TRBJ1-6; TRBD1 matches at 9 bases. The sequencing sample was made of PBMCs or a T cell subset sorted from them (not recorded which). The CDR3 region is CASRGTGRDSPLHF. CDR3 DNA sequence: TGTGCCAGCAGGGGGACAGGGCGAGATTCACCCCTCCACTTT.